This T cell receptor beta chain is from a study of spatial heterogeneity in lung cancer. Looking at the study overall: Strongly correlated with TCR transcript counts in tumor regions was a T cell module score, which was a transcriptional module score calculated from matched bulk RNA-seq.

This CDR3 has 17 amino acids. Germline V gives CDR1 SGHRS, CDR2 YFSETQ. V lost 4 bases, J lost 0 bases, and 6 bases stayed unmatched. Study observations and caveats: For expanded intratumoral alpha and beta TCRs, counts tracked tumor mutation counts.

This clonotype is medium-sized by share. Its antigen is as yet unknown. The library was prepared for alpha chains; this beta chain is a stray read, so its frequency means little. Single TCR cDNA molecules each had their own unique molecular identifier. From the 5' RACE reads, TCRdb called clonotypes with MiXCR, one entry per CDR3 protein. The repertoire includes about 3,800 distinct CDR3 sequences, approximately 8.8% of them detected once, and under 30% sits in the top ten. Indicated time point: sample taken at primary tumor resection. The specimen comprised lung tumor tissue, sampled at surgery. The chain joins TRBV5-1 to TRBJ2-6, with 8 nucleotides matching TRBD1. The sequence derives from a male donor with early-stage non-small cell lung cancer. The CDR3 nucleotides are TGCGCCAGCAGCCCCGGACAGGGCGTCTCTGGGGCCAACGTCCTGACTTTC. Translation: CASSPGQGVSGANVLTF.